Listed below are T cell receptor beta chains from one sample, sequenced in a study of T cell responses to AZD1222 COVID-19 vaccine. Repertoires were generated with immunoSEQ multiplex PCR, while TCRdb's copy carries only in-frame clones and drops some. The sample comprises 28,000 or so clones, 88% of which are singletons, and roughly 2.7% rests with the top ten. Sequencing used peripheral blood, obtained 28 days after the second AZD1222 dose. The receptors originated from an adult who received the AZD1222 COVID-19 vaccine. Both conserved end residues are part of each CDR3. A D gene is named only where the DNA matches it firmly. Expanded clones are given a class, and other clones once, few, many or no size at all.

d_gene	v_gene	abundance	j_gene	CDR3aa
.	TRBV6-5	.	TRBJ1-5	CASSYSKQQNQPQHF
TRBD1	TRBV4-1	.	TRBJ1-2	CASSRLQQGISVGYTF
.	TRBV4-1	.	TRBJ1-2	CASSQDSGLGTGYTF
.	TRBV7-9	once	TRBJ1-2	CASSSFEGYGYTF
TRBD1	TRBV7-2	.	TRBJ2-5	CASSLGGRGFGTQYF
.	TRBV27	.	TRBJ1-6	CASSQMGSNSPLHF
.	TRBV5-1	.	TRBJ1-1	CASRGGAGRVQDMNTEAFF
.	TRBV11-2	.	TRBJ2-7	CASSLDGGPLRSF
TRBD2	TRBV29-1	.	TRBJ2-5	CSVALGLAGKQETQYF
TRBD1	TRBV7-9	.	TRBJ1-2	CASSRSGQGVFYGYTF
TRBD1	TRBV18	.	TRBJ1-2	CASSPGQGEIYTF